Below, 15 T cell receptor beta chains from the same sample are listed, as sequenced in a study of T cell changes during pregnancy in multiple sclerosis. Clones were read by immunoSEQ multiplex PCR, and TCRdb kept only the in-frame ones, dropping some. In the table there are fewer than 30,000 clones, approximately 90% of which are singletons. This sample comprised CD4+ T cells from peripheral blood mononuclear cells, obtained in the first trimester of pregnancy. These receptor sequences come from a female donor with multiple sclerosis, enrolled in a pregnancy study.

The chain carries TRBV2 and TRBJ2-4, with unresolved D. Per germline, CDR1 SNHLY and CDR2 FYNNEI. V gave up 0 bases and J gave up 1 base, with 4 bases separating them. CDR3 length: 14 amino acids. The CDR3 region is CASSEASAKNIQYF. The CDR3 DNA reads as TGTGCCAGCAGTGAAGCCTCGGCCAAAAACATTCAGTACTTC.

J is TRBJ2-2 and V is TRBV5-1; a possible D gene is TRBD1 (6 bases). Trimming pared 2 bases from V and 3 bases from J, leaving 11 bases between. Per germline, CDR1 SGHRS and CDR2 YFSETQ. This CDR3 region has 15 residues. The CDR3 nucleotides are TGCGCCAGCAGCTTCCGGGACATCGACACCGGGGAGCTGTTTTTT. It specifies CASSFRDIDTGELFF.

The gene calls are TRBV14 and TRBJ2-5; no reliable D call. Germline V gene lookup returns CDR1 SGHDN and CDR2 FVKESK. V was shortened by 2 bases and J by 7 bases, with 8 bases between the two germline ends. The CDR3 runs to 12 residues. The CDR3 loop reads CASSQSVGTQYF. DNA for the CDR3: TGTGCCAGCAGCCAATCGGTCGGGACCCAGTACTTC. Supplemented by reference TRBV14 and TRBJ2-5, the full variable domain reads EAGVTQFPSHSVIEKGQTVTLRCDPISGHDNLYWYRRVMGKEIKFLLHFVKESKQDESGMPNNRFLAERTGGTYSTLKVQPAELEDSGVYFCASSQSVGTQYFGPGTRLLVL.

The chain has TRBV2 and TRBJ1-1; tentative D call: TRBD1 (5 bases). Germline CDR1 and CDR2: SNHLY and FYNNEI. The CDR3 loop spans 15 amino acids. V was clipped by 4 bases and J by 1 base, with 13 bases between them. The DNA for the CDR3 is TGTGCCAGCAGTGTAAGACAGACTCCGAACACTGAAGCTTTCTTT. Protein sequence: CASSVRQTPNTEAFF.

The rearrangement links TRBV11-3 to TRBJ2-2; 7 nucleotides align to TRBD2. The germline CDR1 and CDR2 sequences are SGHNT and YENEEA. This CDR3 is 16 amino acids long. J gave up 6 bases and V 4 bases, and 11 bases lay outside the gene matches. CDR3 protein: CASSSTRGRVPGELFF. CDR3 sequence (DNA): TGTGCCAGCAGCTCGACGAGAGGGAGGGTACCCGGGGAGCTGTTTTTT. Supplemented by reference TRBV11-3 and TRBJ2-2, the full variable domain reads EAGVVQSPRYKIIEKKQPVAFWCNPISGHNTLYWYLQNLGQGPELLIRYENEEAVDDSQLPKDRFSAERLKGVDSTLKIQPAELGDSAVYLCASSSTRGRVPGELFFGEGSRLTVL.

This chain joins TRBV6-1 and TRBJ1-1; D remains unclear. Germline V gives CDR1 MNHNS, CDR2 SASEGT. V lost 2 bases to trimming and J lost 0 bases, with 13 bases between them. This CDR3 is built from 16 residues. In nucleotides, the CDR3 is TGTGCCAGCAGTGAAACCTACGGACTCCTGAACACTGAAGCTTTCTTT. As protein: CASSETYGLLNTEAFF.

The chain joins TRBV2 to TRBJ2-5; tentatively, D is TRBD1 (6 bases). Germline loops: CDR1 SNHLY, CDR2 FYNNEI. The V end lost 2 bases, the J end lost 5 bases, and 18 bases lay between the germline ends. This CDR3 has 16 amino acids. CDR3 nucleotide sequence: TGTGCCAGCAGTGAATATCAGGGGACGGCGGAGGAGACCCAGTACTTC. It encodes CASSEYQGTAEETQYF.

A few counts support this clone. This chain links TRBV7-9 with TRBJ1-1, with TRBD1 as a possible D gene (5 bases). V gave up 0 bases and J gave up 7 bases, with 9 bases separating them. Germline loops: CDR1 SEHNR, CDR2 FQNEAQ (reference sequence). This CDR3 spans 13 amino acids. The CDR3 sequence is CASSLAQEGEAFF. The CDR3 nucleotides read TGTGCCAGCAGCTTAGCACAGGAGGGTGAAGCTTTCTTT.

There are a few counts of this clone. The V and J genes are TRBV6-5 and TRBJ1-6; perhaps TRBD1 as D (6 bases). From germline, CDR1 is MNHEY and CDR2 SVGAGI. Trimming left V 0 bases short and J 10 bases short, with 13 bases between. CDR3 size: 15 residues. The CDR3 loop reads CASSYSSRGGSPLHF. CDR3 nucleotides: TGTGCCAGCAGTTACTCATCCAGGGGAGGGTCACCCCTCCACTTT.

CDR3 loop: CASSRGAETQYF. The CDR3 nucleotides read TGTGCCAGCAGCCGGGGGGCAGAGACCCAGTACTTC. This sequence joins TRBV7-9 and TRBJ2-5; possibly TRBD2 for D (7 bases). Germline V lookup: CDR1 SEHNR, CDR2 FQNEAQ (reference sequence). The CDR3 has 12 amino acids. V was trimmed by 5 bases and J by 4 bases, leaving 8 bases between them.

The J gene is TRBJ2-7, the V gene TRBV6-5; no firm D call. The CDR3 runs 14 residues. V lost 2 bases, J lost 2 bases, and 10 bases lay in between. Germline loops: CDR1 MNHEY, CDR2 SVGAGI. The CDR3 region is CASSYREVAYEQYF. The DNA of the CDR3 is TGTGCCAGCAGTTACCGCGAGGTGGCCTACGAGCAGTACTTC.

This sequence joins TRBV5-1 and TRBJ2-7, with 8 bases identical to TRBD2. CDR1 is SGHRS and CDR2 is YFSETQ in the germline V gene. The CDR3 is 15 residues long. J gave up 4 bases and V 3 bases, and 9 bases lay outside the gene matches. CDR3 region: CASSYGAGEKYEQYF. The CDR3 nucleotides are TGCGCCAGCAGCTACGGAGCGGGGGAGAAATACGAGCAGTACTTC.

The chain is built from TRBV19 and TRBJ1-5; no definite D call. V lost 3 bases, J lost 4 bases, and 13 bases lay in between. CDR1 and CDR2 from the germline V gene are LNHDA and SQIVND (reference sequence). The CDR3 loop spans 15 amino acids. The CDR3 sequence is CASSMFEVRNQPQHF. Written as DNA, the CDR3 is TGTGCCAGTAGTATGTTTGAGGTCAGAAATCAGCCCCAGCATTTT.

The chain employs TRBV18 and TRBJ2-5; 13 bases agree with TRBD2. This CDR3 has 19 residues. The J segment lost 3 bases and the V segment lost 5 bases, leaving 15 bases of the junction unmatched. Germline CDR1 is KGHSH and CDR2 is LQKENI. The DNA of the CDR3 is TGTGCCAGCTCATCGGGACTAGCGGGGAGGCTCCGTCGCAAAGAGACCCAGTACTTC. Residues: CASSSGLAGRLRRKETQYF.

This rearrangement joins TRBV9 to TRBJ1-3, with D possibly TRBD1 on 6 matching bases. Germline V gives CDR1 SGDLS, CDR2 YYNGEE. V lost 3 bases, J lost 1 base, and 11 bases lay in between. The CDR3 is 15 residues long. The DNA of the CDR3 is TGTGCCAGCAGCGAGGGGGGGGCTTCTGGAAACACCATATATTTT. It translates to CASSEGGASGNTIYF. Full variable domain (outside the CDR3, taken from reference TRBV9 and TRBJ1-3): DSGVTQTPKHLITATGQRVTLRCSPRSGDLSVYWYQQSLDQGLQFLIQYYNGEERAKGNILERFSAQQFPDLHSELNLSSLELGDSALYFCASSEGGASGNTIYFGEGSWLTVV.